This TCR beta chain was sequenced in a study of blood T cell repertoires in COVID-19. CDR1 is MNHEY, CDR2 SVGAGI, per germline. There are 12 residues in the CDR3. V was pared by 6 bases and J by 5 bases, with 3 bases of the junction left unmatched. This table comes from immunoSEQ multiplex PCR, and its TCRdb copy is limited to in-frame clones, with some not included. Of fewer than 500,000 clones listed, 87% are singletons. The gene calls are TRBV6-5 and TRBJ1-1; TRBD1 aligns across 7 bases. The sequence came from a man aged 25-45 years who had recovered from COVID-19. The sequenced material came from PBMCs or T cells enriched from blood (not recorded which). The CDR3 nucleotides read TGTGCCAGCAGACCCAGGGGGACTGAAGCTTTCTTT. Its translation is CASRPRGTEAFF.